The 22 T cell receptor beta chains given below trace back to one sample, sequenced in a study of technical replicates of blood from four donors. Generated by immunoSEQ multiplex PCR, the TCRdb table keeps only in-frame clones and is missing some. The sample lists some 80,000 clones; around 97% were seen once. Material for sequencing was T cells isolated from PBMCs. Every receptor here comes from a human donor in good health.

V and J are TRBV14 and TRBJ1-1; no definite D call. There are 12 residues in the CDR3. The ends were cut back, 5 bases at V and 8 bases at J, with 12 bases in the middle. Germline assignment: CDR1 SGHDN and CDR2 FVKESK. CDR3 nucleotide sequence: TGTGCCAGCAGCGCCTCCGGGTTGGAAGCTTTCTTT. This encodes CASSASGLEAFF.

The genes are TRBV4-1 and TRBJ1-4; 8 nucleotides align to TRBD1. CDR3 length: 14 amino acids. The germline V gene encodes CDR1 MGHRA and CDR2 YSYEKL. The V segment lost 4 bases and the J segment 5 bases; nucleotides outside the gene matches: 3. The CDR3 bases are TGCGCCAGCAGCCGGACAGGGCCGAATGAAAAACTGTTTTTT. Translation gives CASSRTGPNEKLFF.

The V call is TRBV11-3, the J call TRBJ2-3, with TRBD1 identical over 9 bases. This CDR3 region has 16 residues. CDR1 SGHNT and CDR2 YENEEA come from the germline V gene. The V segment lost 6 bases and the J segment 2 bases; nucleotides outside the gene matches: 9. CDR3 nucleotide sequence: TGTGCCAGCAGTTGGCACAGGGGGCGGTCCACAGATACGCAGTATTTT. Translating gives CASSWHRGRSTDTQYF.

This clone was observed once. The chain couples TRBV18 to TRBJ2-3; a weak D match, TRBD2 (6 bases). CDR3 length: 16 amino acids. CDR1 is KGHSH, CDR2 LQKENI, per germline. Trimming cost V 4 bases and J 6 bases, with 20 bases left between them. CDR3 in DNA: TGTGCCAGCTCACGGGACTCAAGCTGGGGTTTTGATACGCAGTATTTT. Protein sequence: CASSRDSSWGFDTQYF.

The chain carries TRBV28 and TRBJ1-5, with 12 positions matching TRBD1. The CDR3 is made up of 17 amino acids. CDR1 and CDR2 (germline): MDHEN, SYDVKM. After removal of 4 bases from V and 2 bases from J, the junction contained 6 bases not matched to a gene. The CDR3 region has the DNA TGTGCCAGCAGTTCTGGGACAGGGGGCCTAGGCAATCAGCCCCAGCATTTT. Protein: CASSSGTGGLGNQPQHF.

The chain links TRBV27 to TRBJ1-2, with 10 nucleotides matching TRBD1. The V segment lost 6 bases and the J segment 8 bases; nucleotides outside the gene matches: 6. Per the germline V gene, CDR1 is MNHEY and CDR2 is SMNVEV (reference sequence). This CDR3 region has 13 residues. CDR3 amino acids: CASRTGGAGGYTF. The CDR3 region has the DNA TGTGCCAGCAGGACAGGGGGCGCAGGAGGCTACACCTTC.

The J gene is TRBJ1-2, the V gene TRBV30; a possible D gene is TRBD1 (5 bases). V was pared by 8 bases and J by 7 bases, with 20 bases between. Germline CDR1 and CDR2: GTSNPN and SVGIG (reference sequence). There are 13 residues in the CDR3. The CDR3 coding sequence is TGTGCCAAGGAATGGGGGGAAGGGCTTGGCTACACCTTC. Translation: CAKEWGEGLGYTF.

This clone has a single count. The CDR3 bases are TGTGCCAGCAGCCCGACTAGCGGGAACTACAATGAGCAGTTCTTC. Residues: CASSPTSGNYNEQFF. V is TRBV6-4 and J is TRBJ2-1; 11 bases agree with TRBD2. The V gene end was trimmed by 6 bases and the J gene end by 3 bases; junction bases not matched to a gene: 4. Germline V gene lookup returns CDR1 MRHNA and CDR2 SNTAGT. CDR3 length: 15 amino acids.

The V gene is TRBV11-3, the J gene TRBJ2-1; TRBD2 aligns across 10 bases. This CDR3 comprises 16 residues. Germline V gene sequence: CDR1 SGHNT, CDR2 YENEEA. The ends lost 0 bases at V and 3 bases at J; junction bases unmatched: 2. This chain's CDR3 is CASSLDTSGIYNEQFF. CDR3 nucleotides: TGTGCCAGCAGCTTAGATACTAGCGGGATCTACAATGAGCAGTTCTTC.

This chain joins TRBV28 and TRBJ2-7; 8 positions agree with TRBD1. Trimming cost V 5 bases and J 3 bases; bases outside gene matches: 3. There are 13 residues in the CDR3. Germline CDR1 is MDHEN and CDR2 is SYDVKM. In DNA, the CDR3 is TGTGCCAGCAGTGTAGGACAGGGCTACGAGCAGTACTTC. Translation: CASSVGQGYEQYF.

In its sample, this clone was seen once. V is TRBV5-1 and J is TRBJ2-5, with 14 nucleotides matching TRBD2. The CDR3 is 17 amino acids. With 0 bases clipped from V and 2 bases from J, the junction kept 3 bases outside the gene matches. The germline gives CDR1 SGHRS, CDR2 YFSETQ. CDR3 DNA sequence: TGCGCCAGCAGCTTGGCAGGACTAGCGGGGGGACAAGAGACCCAGTACTTC. Translation: CASSLAGLAGGQETQYF.

The rearrangement links TRBV2 to TRBJ1-2, with TRBD1 matching over 8 bases. After removal of 8 bases from V and 0 bases from J, the junction contained 5 bases not matched to a gene. This CDR3 is 14 amino acids long. Germline V lookup: CDR1 SNHLY, CDR2 FYNNEI. The CDR3 region has the DNA TGTGCCAGCGGGGACAGGCCAGCTAACTATGGCTACACCTTC. Translated, it gives CASGDRPANYGYTF.

The chain uses TRBV10-3 and TRBJ1-1; 7 nucleotides line up with TRBD1. V was clipped by 4 bases and J by 5 bases; unmatched bases: 7. The CDR3 is made up of 14 amino acids. Germline V gene data show CDR1 as ENHRY and CDR2 as SYGVKD. Here the CDR3 DNA reads TGTGCCATCAGTGGCCAGGGGGGAGGTACTGAAGCTTTCTTT. Protein: CAISGQGGGTEAFF.

The chain couples TRBV11-2 to TRBJ2-5; 12 nucleotides align to TRBD2. CDR3 size: 16 residues. Per the germline V gene, CDR1 is SGHAT and CDR2 is FQNNGV. With V trimmed by 6 bases and J by 7 bases, 12 bases remained unmatched. The chain's CDR3 is CASSSGLAGLRGTQYF. The CDR3 region has the DNA TGTGCCAGCAGTTCCGGACTAGCGGGACTGAGGGGGACCCAGTACTTC.

The chain uses TRBV4-1 and TRBJ2-7; TRBD2 aligns across 7 bases. Germline CDR1 MGHRA, CDR2 YSYEKL. This CDR3 comprises 16 residues. Trimming cost V 4 bases and J 0 bases; bases outside gene matches: 9. DNA for the CDR3: TGCGCCAGCAGCCCGGGACTACCGACCGTCTCCTACGAGCAGTACTTC. This gives the protein CASSPGLPTVSYEQYF.

The chain employs TRBV30 and TRBJ2-3; possibly TRBD1 for D (6 bases). The CDR3 contains 14 residues. Between the trimmed V and J ends, which lost 6 bases and 1 base, there was a span of 14 bases. The V gene's germline CDR1 is GTSNPN and CDR2 SVGIG (reference sequence). The DNA for the CDR3 is TGTGCCTGTAAAGGGGGTCTGGGCACAGATACGCAGTATTTT. This codes for CACKGGLGTDTQYF. The whole variable domain, remainder taken from reference TRBV30 and TRBJ2-3, is SQTIHQWPATLVQPVGSPLSLECTVEGTSNPNLYWYRQAAGRGLQLLFYSVGIGQISSEVPQNLSASRPQDRQFILSSKKLLLSDSGFYLCACKGGLGTDTQYFGPGTRLTVL.

This chain links TRBV6-5 with TRBJ2-7; D gene ambiguous. V was shortened by 5 bases and J by 3 bases, with 14 bases between the two germline ends. Germline CDR1 reads MNHEY; CDR2 reads SVGAGI. This CDR3 has 14 residues. The CDR3 sequence: CASSRGRVSYEQYF. CDR3 bases: TGTGCCAGCAGTCGAGGCCGGGTAAGCTACGAGCAGTACTTC.

The gene calls are TRBV27 and TRBJ2-1, with 10 bases aligning to TRBD2. Germline V CDR1 and CDR2: MNHEY, SMNVEV (reference sequence). The CDR3 contains 15 residues. Unmatched junction bases numbered 4, after V lost 8 bases and J lost 0 bases. This chain's CDR3 is CASRASGSSYNEQFF. CDR3 coding DNA: TGTGCCAGCCGTGCTAGCGGGAGCTCCTACAATGAGCAGTTCTTC.

The chain uses TRBV27 and TRBJ2-5; 8 bases are a match to TRBD1. CDR3 length: 15 amino acids. Losses at the gene ends were 4 bases for V and 1 base for J; bases not matched to a gene: 5. CDR1 is MNHEY and CDR2 is SMNVEV in the germline V gene (reference sequence). The CDR3 here is CASSWGTGGQETQYF. In DNA, the CDR3 is TGTGCCAGCAGTTGGGGAACAGGGGGCCAAGAGACCCAGTACTTC.

V usage is TRBV18 and J usage is TRBJ1-1; possible D gene TRBD1, 6 bases. From germline, CDR1 is KGHSH and CDR2 LQKENI. There are 15 residues in the CDR3. V lost 5 bases to trimming and J lost 0 bases, with 13 bases between them. Written as DNA, the CDR3 is TGTGCCAGCTCAGCGTCCCAGGGGTTGAACACTGAAGCTTTCTTT. Translating it yields CASSASQGLNTEAFF. The variable domain in full, with the rest retrieved from reference TRBV18 and TRBJ1-1, is NAGVMQNPRHLVRRRGQEARLRCSPMKGHSHVYWYRQLPEEGLKFMVYLQKENIIDESGMPKERFSAEFPKEGPSILRIQQVVRGDSAAYFCASSASQGLNTEAFFGQGTRLTVV.

Only one count was recorded for this clone. V and J are TRBV7-9 and TRBJ2-7, with TRBD1 matching over 8 bases. The germline gives CDR1 SEHNR, CDR2 FQNEAQ (reference sequence). This CDR3 has 16 amino acids. The V and J ends lost 0 bases and 7 bases, in that order; junction bases with no gene match: 11. CDR3 nucleotides: TGTGCCAGCAGCTTAGCCTACGACGACAGGGGAAGGGAGCAGTACTTC. Translating it yields CASSLAYDDRGREQYF.

V and J are TRBV10-3 and TRBJ1-1; D remains ambiguous. From germline, CDR1 is ENHRY and CDR2 SYGVKD. The CDR3 length is 13 residues. V was shortened by 10 bases and J by 5 bases, with 17 bases between the two germline ends. The CDR3 loop reads CATTPPGFTEAFF. The DNA for the CDR3 is TGTGCCACCACCCCCCCAGGTTTTACTGAAGCTTTCTTT.